This T cell receptor beta chain derives from a study of blood T cell repertoires in COVID-19. CDR3 length: 17 residues. Losses at the gene ends were 6 bases for V and 1 base for J; bases not matched to a gene: 11. Germline V gene lookup returns CDR1 KGHDR and CDR2 SFDVKD. Participant ages covered about 18 to 100 years across 24 US areas. Cohorts were assigned according to the clinical history that participants reported. A case of COVID-19 had been met by exposed participants within 2 weeks before study entry. In the source study's methods: Researchers report that nucleated cell counts were estimated from reference gene primer amplification. TCRdb keeps only in-frame clones here, not all; method: immunoSEQ multiplex PCR. V and J calls and clone size are those listed in that table; D and trimming were worked out from the DNA. The sample holds hundreds of thousands of clones, around 84% seen once.

The V and J genes are TRBV24-1 and TRBJ2-3, with 8 positions matching TRBD2. The source is a middle-aged man who had been exposed to COVID-19. Source material: PBMCs or T cells enriched from blood (not recorded which). CDR3 DNA: TGTGCCACCAGTAAAGCGGGAGAGGGTGGGGGCACAGATACGCAGTATTTT. It encodes CATSKAGEGGGTDTQYF.